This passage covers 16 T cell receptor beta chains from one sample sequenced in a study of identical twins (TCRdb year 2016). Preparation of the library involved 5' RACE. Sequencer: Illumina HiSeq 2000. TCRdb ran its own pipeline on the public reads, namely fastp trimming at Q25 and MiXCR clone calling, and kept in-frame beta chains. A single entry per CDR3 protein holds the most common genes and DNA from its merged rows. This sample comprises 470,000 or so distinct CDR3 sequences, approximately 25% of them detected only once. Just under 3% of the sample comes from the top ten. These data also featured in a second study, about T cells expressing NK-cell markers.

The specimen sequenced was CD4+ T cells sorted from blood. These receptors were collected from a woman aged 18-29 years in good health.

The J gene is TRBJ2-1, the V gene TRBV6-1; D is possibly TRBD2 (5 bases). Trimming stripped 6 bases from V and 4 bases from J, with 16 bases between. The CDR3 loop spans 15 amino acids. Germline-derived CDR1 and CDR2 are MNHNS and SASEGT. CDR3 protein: CASSQDGNRYNEQFF. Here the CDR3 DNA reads TGTGCCAGCAGCCAGGACGGGAATCGATACAATGAGCAGTTCTTC.

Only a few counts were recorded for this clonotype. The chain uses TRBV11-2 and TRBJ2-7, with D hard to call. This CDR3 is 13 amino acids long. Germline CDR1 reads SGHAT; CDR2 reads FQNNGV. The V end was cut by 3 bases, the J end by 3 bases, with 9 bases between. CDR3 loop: CASSFFSVYEQYF. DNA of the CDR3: TGTGCCAGCAGCTTCTTCAGTGTCTACGAGCAGTACTTC.

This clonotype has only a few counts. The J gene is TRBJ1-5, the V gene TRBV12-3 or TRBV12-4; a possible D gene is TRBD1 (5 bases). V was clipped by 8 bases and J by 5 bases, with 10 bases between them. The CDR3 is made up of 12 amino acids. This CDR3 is CASGADDQPQHF. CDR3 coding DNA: TGTGCCAGCGGGGCAGACGATCAGCCCCAGCATTTT.

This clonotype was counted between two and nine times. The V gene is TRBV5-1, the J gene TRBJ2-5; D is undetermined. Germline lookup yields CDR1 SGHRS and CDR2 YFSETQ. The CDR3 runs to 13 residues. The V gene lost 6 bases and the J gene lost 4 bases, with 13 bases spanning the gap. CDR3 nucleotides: TGCGCCAGCAACGAGAGCGATGGAGAGACCCAGTACTTC. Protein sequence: CASNESDGETQYF. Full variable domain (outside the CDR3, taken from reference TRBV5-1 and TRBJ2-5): KAGVTQTPRYLIKTRGQQVTLSCSPISGHRSVSWYQQTPGQGLQFLFEYFSETQRNKGNFPGRFSGRQFSNSRSEMNVSTLELGDSALYLCASNESDGETQYFGPGTRLLVL.

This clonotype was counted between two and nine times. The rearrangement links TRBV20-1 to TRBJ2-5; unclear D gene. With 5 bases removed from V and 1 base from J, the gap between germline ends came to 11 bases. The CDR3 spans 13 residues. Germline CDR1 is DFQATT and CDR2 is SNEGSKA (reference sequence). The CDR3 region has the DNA TGCAGTGCTCATAACAGAGGCCAAGAGACCCAGTACTTC. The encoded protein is CSAHNRGQETQYF.

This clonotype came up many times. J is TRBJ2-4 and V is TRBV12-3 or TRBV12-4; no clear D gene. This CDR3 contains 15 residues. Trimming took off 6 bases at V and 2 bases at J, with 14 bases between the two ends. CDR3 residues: CASSPTRMTKNIQYF. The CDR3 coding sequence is TGTGCCAGCAGCCCAACCCGTATGACCAAAAACATTCAGTACTTC.

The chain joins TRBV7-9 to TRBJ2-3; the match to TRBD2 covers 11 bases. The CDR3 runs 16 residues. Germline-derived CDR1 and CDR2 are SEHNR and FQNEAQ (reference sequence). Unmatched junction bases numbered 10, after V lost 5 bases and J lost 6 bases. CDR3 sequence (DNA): TGTGCCAGCAGCCACGGACTAGCGGGTAGTGTGGATACGCAGTATTTT. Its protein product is CASSHGLAGSVDTQYF.

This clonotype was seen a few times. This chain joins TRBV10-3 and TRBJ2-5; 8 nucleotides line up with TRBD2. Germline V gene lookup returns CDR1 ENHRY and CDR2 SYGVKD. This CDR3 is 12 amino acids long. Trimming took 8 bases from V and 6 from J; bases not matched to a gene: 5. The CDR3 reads CAIGLAGKTQYF. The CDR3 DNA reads TGTGCCATCGGACTAGCAGGGAAGACCCAGTACTTC.

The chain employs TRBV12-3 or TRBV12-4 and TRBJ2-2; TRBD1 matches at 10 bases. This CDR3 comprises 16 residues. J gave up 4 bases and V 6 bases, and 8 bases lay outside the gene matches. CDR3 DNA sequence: TGTGCCAGCAGCCCCGGACAGGGGGAAGGCACCGGGGAGCTGTTTTTT. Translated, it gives CASSPGQGEGTGELFF.

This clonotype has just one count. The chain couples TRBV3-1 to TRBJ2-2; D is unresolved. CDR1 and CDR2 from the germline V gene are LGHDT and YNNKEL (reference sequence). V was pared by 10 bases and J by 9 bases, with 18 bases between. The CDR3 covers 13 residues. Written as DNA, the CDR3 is TGTGCCACCTCCCAAGAGGTCACTTGGGAGCTGTTTTTT. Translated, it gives CATSQEVTWELFF.

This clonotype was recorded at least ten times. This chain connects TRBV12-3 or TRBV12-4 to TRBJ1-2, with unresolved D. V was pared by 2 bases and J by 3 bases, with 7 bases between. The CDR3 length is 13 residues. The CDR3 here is CASSLYSYYGYTF. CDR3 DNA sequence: TGTGCCAGCAGTTTATACAGTTACTATGGCTACACCTTC.

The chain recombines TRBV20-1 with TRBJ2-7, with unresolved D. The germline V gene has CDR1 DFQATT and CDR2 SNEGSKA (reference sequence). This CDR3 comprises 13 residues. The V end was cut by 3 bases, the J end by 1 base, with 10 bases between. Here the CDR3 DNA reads TGCAGTGCTAGTATTGGCAGGTCCTACGAGCAGTACTTC. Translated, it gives CSASIGRSYEQYF.

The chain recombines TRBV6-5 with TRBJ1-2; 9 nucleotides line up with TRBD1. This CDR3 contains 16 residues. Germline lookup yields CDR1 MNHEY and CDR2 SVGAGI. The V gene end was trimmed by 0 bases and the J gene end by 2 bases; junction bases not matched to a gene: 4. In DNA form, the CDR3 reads TGTGCCAGCAGTTACTCCTCCGGGACAGGGAACTATGGCTACACCTTC. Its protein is CASSYSSGTGNYGYTF.

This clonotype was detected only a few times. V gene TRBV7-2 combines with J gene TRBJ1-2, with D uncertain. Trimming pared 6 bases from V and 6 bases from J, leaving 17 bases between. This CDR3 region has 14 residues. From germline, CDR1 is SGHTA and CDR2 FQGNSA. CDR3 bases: TGTGCCAGCAGTTTGGCTGCGGGGAGGGATGGCTACACCTTC. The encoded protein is CASSLAAGRDGYTF.

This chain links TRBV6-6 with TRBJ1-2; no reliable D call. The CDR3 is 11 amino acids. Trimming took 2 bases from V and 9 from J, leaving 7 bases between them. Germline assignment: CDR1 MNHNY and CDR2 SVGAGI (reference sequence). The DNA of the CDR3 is TGTGCCAGCAGTTACCGGGAGAGCTACACCTTC. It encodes CASSYRESYTF.

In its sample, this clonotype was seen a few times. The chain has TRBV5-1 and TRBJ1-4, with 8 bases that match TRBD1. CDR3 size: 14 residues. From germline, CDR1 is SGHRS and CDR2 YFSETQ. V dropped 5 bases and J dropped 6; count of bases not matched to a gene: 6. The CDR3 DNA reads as TGCGCCAGCAGTCCTACAGGGGGTGATGAAAAACTGTTTTTT. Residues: CASSPTGGDEKLFF.